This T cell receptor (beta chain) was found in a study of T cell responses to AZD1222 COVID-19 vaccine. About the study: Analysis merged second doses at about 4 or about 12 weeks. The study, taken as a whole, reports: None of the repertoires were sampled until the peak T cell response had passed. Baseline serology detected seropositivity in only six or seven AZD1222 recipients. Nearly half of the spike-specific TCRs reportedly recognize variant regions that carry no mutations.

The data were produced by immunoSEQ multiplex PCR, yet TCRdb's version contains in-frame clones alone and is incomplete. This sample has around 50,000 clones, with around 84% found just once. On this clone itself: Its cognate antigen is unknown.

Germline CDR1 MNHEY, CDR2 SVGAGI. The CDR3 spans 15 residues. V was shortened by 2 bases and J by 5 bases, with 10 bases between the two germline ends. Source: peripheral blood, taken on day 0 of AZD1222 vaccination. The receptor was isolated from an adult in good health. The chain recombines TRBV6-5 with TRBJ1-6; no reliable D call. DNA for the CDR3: TGTGCCAGCAGTTACGCGGACCCCCATAATTCACCCCTCCACTTT. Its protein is CASSYADPHNSPLHF.